A selection of T cell receptor beta chains follows, all from one sample in a study of T cell responses to AZD1222 COVID-19 vaccine. This table comes from immunoSEQ multiplex PCR, and its TCRdb copy is limited to in-frame clones, with some not included. Counted here are approximately 160,000 clones, 90% occurring once; the ten biggest clones make up around 1.5%. The material was peripheral blood, obtained on day 0 of AZD1222 vaccination. The receptors come from an adult in good health. Both conserved end residues are part of each CDR3. D genes are given only for firm matches. Clone sizes are given selectively: once, few, many, or a class where the clone is expanded.

V	D	J	size	length	DNA	CDR3
TRBV2	NA	TRBJ2-4	NA	15	TGTGCCAGCAGTGCGGGGCAGGTGTTCAAAAACATTCAGTACTTC	CASSAGQVFKNIQYF
TRBV4-2	NA	TRBJ1-5	NA	15	TGTGCCAGCAGCCAAGATATGTGGCCCAATCAGCCCCAGCATTTT	CASSQDMWPNQPQHF
TRBV19	NA	TRBJ1-5	NA	15	TGTGCCAGTAGTTATTTATCGGTGGGCAATCAGCCCCAGCATTTT	CASSYLSVGNQPQHF
TRBV28	TRBD1	TRBJ2-7	NA	14	TGTGCCAGCAGTTCGACAGGGGAGATTGACGAGCAGTACTTC	CASSSTGEIDEQYF
TRBV7-9	NA	TRBJ1-6	NA	17	TGTGCCAGCAGCCCGGGGGGGGTAAGCTCCTATAATTCACCCCTCCACTTT	CASSPGGVSSYNSPLHF
TRBV4-1	NA	TRBJ1-3	NA	16	TGCGCCAGCAGCCAAGGGCTCCTCCACTCTGGAAACACCATATATTTT	CASSQGLLHSGNTIYF
TRBV15	TRBD2	TRBJ2-3	NA	17	TGTGCCACCAGCAACACGTTAGCGGGGGGCACCACAGATACGCAGTATTTT	CATSNTLAGGTTDTQYF
TRBV4-1	NA	TRBJ2-5	NA	16	TGCGCCAGCAGCCAAGATGGGAGCAGGAAGGGAGAGACCCAGTACTTC	CASSQDGSRKGETQYF
TRBV27	NA	TRBJ1-5	NA	15	TGTGCCAGCAGGTCGGGGGCGGGTCGCAATCAGCCCCAGCATTTT	CASRSGAGRNQPQHF
TRBV3-1/TRBV3-2	NA	TRBJ1-2	NA	14	TGTGCCAGCAGCCAAGGAGGGTTGAGCTATGGCTACACCTTC	CASSQGGLSYGYTF
TRBV5-1	NA	TRBJ2-5	NA	16	TGCGCCAGCAGCTTGGCCCGTAGGCCCTCCCGGGAGACCCAGTACTTC	CASSLARRPSRETQYF
TRBV7-3	NA	TRBJ2-5	NA	13	TGTGCCAGCAGCCTGTCCATCGGGGAGACCCAGTACTTC	CASSLSIGETQYF
TRBV11-3	TRBD2	TRBJ2-1	NA	16	TGTGCCAGCAGCCCGGGACTAGCGGGGTCGTCCAATGAGCAGTTCTTC	CASSPGLAGSSNEQFF
TRBV10-3	NA	TRBJ1-1	NA	14	TGTGCCATCAGCGAGAAGACAGGGAACACTGAAGCTTTCTTT	CAISEKTGNTEAFF
TRBV7-6	TRBD1	TRBJ2-5	NA	15	TGTGCCAGCAGCCCGTGGGACAGGGAATCGGAGACCCAGTACTTC	CASSPWDRESETQYF
TRBV28	NA	TRBJ2-3	NA	14	TGTGCCAGCAGTTTTGGCCGCGACACAGATACGCAGTATTTT	CASSFGRDTDTQYF
TRBV28	TRBD1	TRBJ1-2	once	16	TGTGCCAGCAGCTCCCTGCAGGGGGTAGGAAACTATGGCTACACCTTC	CASSSLQGVGNYGYTF
TRBV24-1	TRBD1	TRBJ1-2	NA	15	TGTGCCACCAGTGATTCTCACGGACAGGGACGTGGCTACACCTTC	CATSDSHGQGRGYTF
TRBV19	NA	TRBJ1-5	few	14	TGTGCCAGTACCCTCAGGGTCAGCAATCAGCCCCAGCATTTT	CASTLRVSNQPQHF
TRBV5-4	NA	TRBJ1-1	NA	16	TGTGCCAGCAGCTTGGCCCTCGGACAGATGAACACTGAAGCTTTCTTT	CASSLALGQMNTEAFF
TRBV3-1/TRBV3-2	NA	TRBJ2-2	NA	17	TGTGCCAGCAGCCAATTCCCGGGGCAGACCTACACCGGGGAGCTGTTTTTT	CASSQFPGQTYTGELFF
TRBV4-1	TRBD2	TRBJ2-3	NA	16	TGCGCCAGCAGCCAACCTCTAGCGGGGCCCACAGATACGCAGTATTTT	CASSQPLAGPTDTQYF
TRBV7-3	TRBD1	TRBJ2-5	NA	16	TGTGCCAGCAGCAAATCCGGGACAGGGGGCGGAGAGACCCAGTACTTC	CASSKSGTGGGETQYF
TRBV28	NA	TRBJ1-1	NA	15	TGTGCCAGCAGACCTACTGGGGCTTCGAACACTGAAGCTTTCTTT	CASRPTGASNTEAFF
TRBV11-2	TRBD2	TRBJ2-1	NA	12	TGTGCCAGCAGCCTAATGGGAGGGGAGCAGTTCTTC	CASSLMGGEQFF
TRBV29-1	NA	TRBJ1-2	NA	14	TGCAGCGTTGAGGTTTCGGGGGTGGCCTATGGCTACACCTTC	CSVEVSGVAYGYTF
TRBV11-2	TRBD2	TRBJ2-2	few	14	TGTGCCAGCAGCTTAGTAGCGGGGGCCGGGGAGCTGTTTTTT	CASSLVAGAGELFF
TRBV24-1	TRBD2	TRBJ2-1	NA	20	TGTGCCACCAGTGATTTGCCGGGACTAGCGGGGGGGACTGAATACAATGAGCAGTTCTTC	CATSDLPGLAGGTEYNEQFF
TRBV28	TRBD2	TRBJ2-3	NA	19	TGTGCCAGCAGTTCCCGGATCCAACGGGGGGGAGTATTTGCAGATACGCAGTATTTT	CASSSRIQRGGVFADTQYF
TRBV28	TRBD1	TRBJ1-1	NA	18	TGTGCCAGCAGTTCCCTCAACGGACAGGGGGCGAGCAACACTGAAGCTTTCTTT	CASSSLNGQGASNTEAFF
TRBV6-5	TRBD1	TRBJ1-5	many	16	TGTGCCAGCAGTTACTCGAGGCCGGGACAGGGTCAGCCCCAGCATTTT	CASSYSRPGQGQPQHF
TRBV28	TRBD2	TRBJ2-1	NA	17	TGTGCCAGCAGTTTACTTAGCGGGGGGCCCTTGGTCAATGAGCAGTTCTTC	CASSLLSGGPLVNEQFF
TRBV18	TRBD1	TRBJ1-6	NA	15	TGTGCCAGCTCCCGAGAGGGGGCTAGTAATTCACCCCTCCACTTT	CASSREGASNSPLHF
TRBV27	NA	TRBJ1-4	few	14	TGTGCCAGCAGTTTATCGTGGACTAATGAAAAACTGTTTTTT	CASSLSWTNEKLFF
TRBV7-2	NA	TRBJ2-3	once	13	TGTGCCAGCAACCGAACCCCCGCAGGGCCGCAGTATTTT	CASNRTPAGPQYF
TRBV30	NA	TRBJ2-7	NA	12	TGTGCCTGGATTACGGCGGGTTACGAGCAGTACTTC	CAWITAGYEQYF